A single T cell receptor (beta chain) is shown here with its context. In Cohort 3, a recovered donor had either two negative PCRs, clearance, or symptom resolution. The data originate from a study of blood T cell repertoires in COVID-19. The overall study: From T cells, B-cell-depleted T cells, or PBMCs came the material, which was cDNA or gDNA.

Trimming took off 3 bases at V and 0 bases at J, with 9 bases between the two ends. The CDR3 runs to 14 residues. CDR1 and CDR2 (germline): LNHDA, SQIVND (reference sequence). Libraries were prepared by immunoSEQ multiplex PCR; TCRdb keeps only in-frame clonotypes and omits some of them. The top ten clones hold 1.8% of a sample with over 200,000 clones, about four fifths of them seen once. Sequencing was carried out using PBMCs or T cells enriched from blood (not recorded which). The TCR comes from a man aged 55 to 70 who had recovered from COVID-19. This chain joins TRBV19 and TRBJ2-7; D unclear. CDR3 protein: CASSIYLVSYEQYF. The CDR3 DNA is TGTGCCAGTAGTATCTATCTCGTCTCCTACGAGCAGTACTTC.